This T cell receptor beta chain was documented in a study of shared clonotypes between healthy human individuals. The study, taken as a whole, reports: Clonotype sharing across four donors was observed for 4% to 6.5% of naive CD4 clonotypes. At large depth, rarefaction still showed sorted-subset sequencing to be incomplete.

Each CD8 memory set brought CD45RO+ cells together with CCR7-negative CD45RA+ TemRA cells. Comments on this clone: Its antigen is still unknown.

V trimming: 7 bases; J trimming: 5 bases; junction bases outside the gene matches: 10. This CDR3 is built from 14 residues. The germline gives CDR1 LNHDA, CDR2 SQIVND (reference sequence). Per the study methods: Filtering differed since immunoSEQ provided only junctions, with no quality scores. The data were produced by immunoSEQ multiplex PCR, yet TCRdb's version contains in-frame clones alone and is incomplete. The DNA gave D and trimming, while V, J and clone size come from that table. The profile shows around 690,000 clones, about 92% of them singletons. Sequenced input: memory CD8+ T cells from PBMCs. Subset given: CD45RO+ cells pooled with CCR7-negative TemRA cells. The clonotype was recovered from a young man in good health. Some clones in this sample may be carry-over from other donors' samples. The chain is built from TRBV19 and TRBJ2-7; 8 bases line up with TRBD2. The DNA for the CDR3 is TGTGCCAGTACCCCCAGGACTAGCTTCCACGAGCAGTACTTC. Protein sequence: CASTPRTSFHEQYF.